Listed below are T cell receptor beta chains from one sample, sequenced in a study of T-cell memory formation after mild COVID-19. TCRdb recomputed calls from the 5' RACE reads with MiXCR, one row per CDR3 protein. The sample yields under 200,000 distinct CDR3 sequences, roughly 28% seen once. The sequencing sample was made of PBMCs or a T cell subset sorted from them (not recorded which). The receptor set was obtained from an adult woman who had mild COVID-19 (a few samples of this study predate the infection). Cell type and time point are not known. Both conserved end residues are part of each CDR3. The D gene is left open where the match is weak. The listing skips clone size in some rows; elsewhere it reads once, few, many or a size class.

>TRBJ2-1|NA|TRBV7-2|NA
TGTGCCAGCAGCTTCCATGACTCCTACAATGAGCAGTTCTTC
CASSFHDSYNEQFF
>TRBJ2-5|NA|TRBV20-1|NA
TGCAGTGCCACTACAGGGAGCCAAGAGACCCAGTACTTC
CSATTGSQETQYF
>TRBJ2-7|NA|TRBV4-1|NA
TGCGCCAGCAGCCAAGATGTAGGAGGTAGGGTATACGAGCAGTACTTC
CASSQDVGGRVYEQYF
>TRBJ2-1|NA|TRBV5-1|NA
TGCGCCAGCAGCCCGACAGGATTTGATGAGCAGTTCTTC
CASSPTGFDEQFF
>TRBJ1-1|NA|TRBV20-1|NA
TGCAGTGCTAGAGATGGTGGGCGTTATTCGAACACTGAAGCTTTCTTT
CSARDGGRYSNTEAFF
>TRBJ2-1|few|TRBV7-3|NA
TGTGCCAGCAGCTCGTCTCGGGACAATGAGCAGTTCTTC
CASSSSRDNEQFF
>TRBJ2-7|once|TRBV3-1|NA
TGTGCCAGCAGCAACCCGGGCGGGGCCACCTACGAGCAGTACTTC
CASSNPGGATYEQYF
>TRBJ1-1|NA|TRBV20-1|NA
TGCAGTGCTAGGCCTATGGGTGGGGCAGGGGAATGGATCACTGAAGCTTTCTTT
CSARPMGGAGEWITEAFF
>TRBJ2-4|NA|TRBV7-2|TRBD2
TGTGCCAGCAGCTTAGTGAGCCTAGCGGGGGGTTACAAAAACATTCAGTGCTTC
CASSLVSLAGGYKNIQCF
>TRBJ2-1|NA|TRBV30|NA
TGTGCCTGGAGTCGTGGTCTTGAGCAGTTCTTC
CAWSRGLEQFF